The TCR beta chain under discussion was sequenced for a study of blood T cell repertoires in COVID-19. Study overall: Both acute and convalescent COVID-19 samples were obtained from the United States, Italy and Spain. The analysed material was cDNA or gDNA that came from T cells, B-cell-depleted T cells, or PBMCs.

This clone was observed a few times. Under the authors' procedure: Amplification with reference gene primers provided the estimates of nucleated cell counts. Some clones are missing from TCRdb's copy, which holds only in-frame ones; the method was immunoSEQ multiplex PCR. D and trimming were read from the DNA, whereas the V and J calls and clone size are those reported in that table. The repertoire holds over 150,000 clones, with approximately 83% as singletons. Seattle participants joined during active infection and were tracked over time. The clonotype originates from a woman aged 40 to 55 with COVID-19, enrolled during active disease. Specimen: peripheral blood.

The CDR3 bases are TGTGCCAGCAGCCCAAGACACGCGGGGGACGAGCAGTACTTC. As protein: CASSPRHAGDEQYF. The gene calls are TRBV3-1 (or the pseudogene TRBV3-2) and TRBJ2-7, with 7 bases lining up with TRBD2. V lost 4 bases, J lost 5 bases, and 8 bases stayed unmatched. The CDR3 covers 14 residues. Germline lookup yields CDR1 LGHDT and CDR2 YNNKEL (reference sequence).